A single sample is the source of the 8 T cell receptor beta chains below, sequenced in a study of T cell repertoires in cytomegalovirus infection. Antigen specificity for these receptors is unknown. One entry per CDR3 protein, called by TCRdb with MiXCR from the reads. The sample has around 300,000 distinct CDR3 sequences, around 25% seen once. The source was cultured PBMCs, collected from culture after CMV antigen stimulation. The receptors here all came from a human donor in good health (CMV status not recorded). Some clones in this sample may be carry-over from other donors' samples.

As to this clonotype: This may arise from a read error, as a much more abundant clone is one base away. This chain links TRBV12-3 or TRBV12-4 with TRBJ2-7; D is possibly TRBD2 (5 bases). This CDR3 has 13 amino acids. V lost 6 bases to trimming and J lost 5 bases, with 14 bases between them. The CDR3 DNA is TGTGCCAGCAGCCGCGGGCACACGGACGAGCAGTACGTC. Protein product: CASSRGHTDEQYV.

The chain carries TRBV7-2 and TRBJ2-4, with 7 bases identical to TRBD2. Germline assignment: CDR1 SGHTA and CDR2 FQGNSA. CDR3 length equals 13 residues. Trimming at V came to 8 bases and at J to 7 bases, leaving 8 bases not matched to a gene. DNA of the CDR3: TGTGCCAGCGGGGCTGGGACTACGAACATTCAGTACTTC. Translating gives CASGAGTTNIQYF.

This clonotype occurred a few times. V usage is TRBV10-3 and J usage is TRBJ2-1; maybe TRBD2 (6 bases). Per the germline V gene, CDR1 is ENHRY and CDR2 is SYGVKD. V was cut by 4 bases and J by 5 bases, with 18 bases left in between. The CDR3 consists of 16 residues. CDR3 DNA sequence: TGTGCCATCAGTGGAAGGAGGGGCAAAGGGAACAATGAGCAGTTCTTC. It is translated as CAISGRRGKGNNEQFF.

CDR3 in DNA: TGTGCCAGCAGGCAGGCAGGGAGCACCGGGGAGCTGTTTTTT. Protein sequence: CASRQAGSTGELFF. This chain links TRBV7-8 with TRBJ2-2; possibly TRBD1 or TRBD2 for D (5 bases each). The ends were cut back, 6 bases at V and 4 bases at J, with 12 bases in the middle. Per germline, CDR1 SGHVS and CDR2 FQNEAQ. CDR3 length: 14 residues.

In its sample, this clonotype was seen many times. The rearrangement uses TRBV5-4 and TRBJ2-3; 7 bases agree with TRBD1. CDR3 size: 15 residues. The germline gives CDR1 SGHNT, CDR2 YYREEE (reference sequence). V lost 6 bases and J lost 4; bases outside the gene matches: 11. The CDR3 region is CASTQLQGPSDTQYF. The CDR3 nucleotides read TGTGCCAGCACCCAGCTACAGGGGCCCTCAGATACGCAGTATTTT.

This clonotype has just a few counts. The J gene is TRBJ1-5, the V gene TRBV5-6, with D unresolved. The length of the CDR3 is 15 residues. The V gene lost 1 base and the J gene lost 2 bases, with 10 bases spanning the gap. CDR1 and CDR2 (germline): SGHDT, YYEEEE. The CDR3 loop is CASSLLGGGNQPQHF. Written as DNA, the CDR3 is TGTGCCAGCAGCTTGCTCGGAGGTGGCAATCAGCCCCAGCATTTT.

The gene calls are TRBV28 and TRBJ1-1; D ambiguous. With 10 bases removed from V and 0 bases from J, the gap between germline ends came to 6 bases. Germline-derived CDR1 and CDR2 are MDHEN and SYDVKM. This CDR3 spans 11 amino acids. The CDR3 is CATKVNTEAFF. Written as DNA, the CDR3 is TGTGCCACCAAGGTGAACACTGAAGCTTTCTTT.

This clonotype was seen repeatedly, ten times or more. The chain couples TRBV7-6 to TRBJ2-1; the match to TRBD2 covers 11 bases. The CDR3 spans 20 residues. Trimming removed 3 bases from V and 0 bases from J; junction bases left unmatched: 13. Germline CDR1 reads SGHVS; CDR2 reads FNYEAQ. The CDR3, as DNA: TGTGCCAGCAGCTTCCCGCTAGCGGGAGGACCGAGCAGCTCCTACAATGAGCAGTTCTTC. It is translated as CASSFPLAGGPSSSYNEQFF.